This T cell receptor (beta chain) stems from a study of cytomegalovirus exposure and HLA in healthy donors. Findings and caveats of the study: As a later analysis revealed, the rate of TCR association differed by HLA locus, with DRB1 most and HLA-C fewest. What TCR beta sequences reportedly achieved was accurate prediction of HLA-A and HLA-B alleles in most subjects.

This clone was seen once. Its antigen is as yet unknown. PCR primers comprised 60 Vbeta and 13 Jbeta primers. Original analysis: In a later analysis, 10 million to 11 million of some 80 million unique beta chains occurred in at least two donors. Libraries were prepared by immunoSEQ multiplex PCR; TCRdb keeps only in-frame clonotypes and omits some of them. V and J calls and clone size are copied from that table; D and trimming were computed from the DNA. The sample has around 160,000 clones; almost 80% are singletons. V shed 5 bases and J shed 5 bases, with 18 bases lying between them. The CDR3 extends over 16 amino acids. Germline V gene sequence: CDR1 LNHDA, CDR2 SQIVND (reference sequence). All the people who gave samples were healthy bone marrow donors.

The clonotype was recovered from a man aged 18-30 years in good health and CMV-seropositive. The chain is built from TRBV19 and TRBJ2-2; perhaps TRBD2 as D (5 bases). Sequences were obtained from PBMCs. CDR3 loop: CASSLRRPSETGELFF. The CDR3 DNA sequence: TGTGCCAGTAGTCTGCGGAGGCCCTCGGAAACCGGGGAGCTGTTTTTT.